Listed below are T cell receptor beta chains from one sample, sequenced in a study of blood T cell repertoires in COVID-19. Assay used: immunoSEQ multiplex PCR; TCRdb lists only in-frame clones, some missing. This table has around 200,000 clones, around 90% appearing once. The specimen was peripheral blood. These receptors were obtained from a man aged 40-55 years with acute or convalescent COVID-19. Both conserved end residues are part of each CDR3. A D gene is named only where the DNA matches it firmly. The listing skips clone size in some rows; elsewhere it reads once, few, many or a size class.

d_call clone_size j_call v_call cdr3_nt cdr3_aa
- once TRBJ1-2 TRBV3-1/TRBV3-2 TGTGCCAGCAGCCAAAACGGCGGCATTAACTATGGCTACACCTTC CASSQNGGINYGYTF
TRBD1 - TRBJ2-3 TRBV2 TGTGCCAGCAGTTCCCGCCAGGGGGTGGCCGTTTGGGATTTT CASSSRQGVAVWDF
- - TRBJ1-1 TRBV2 TGTGCCAGCAGTGATAGGGGAGCTTTCTTT CASSDRGAFF
- - TRBJ1-2 TRBV15 TGTGCCACCAGCCCCGATACGGGGATCTCCGGCTACACCTTC CATSPDTGISGYTF
- - TRBJ2-1 TRBV12-3/TRBV12-4 TGTGCCAGCAGTCCCCTCGGGGATGAGCAGTTCTTC CASSPLGDEQFF
- - TRBJ2-1 TRBV5-1 TGCGCCAGCAGCTTATGGCGGTCCCCCAATGAGCAGTTCTTC CASSLWRSPNEQFF
TRBD1 - TRBJ2-7 TRBV6-5 TGTGCCAGCAACCAGGGACAGGGGCTCTACGAGCAGTACTTC CASNQGQGLYEQYF
- - TRBJ1-2 TRBV28 TGTGCCAGCATCCTACCCCCCGCTGGCTACACCTTC CASILPPAGYTF
- - TRBJ1-4 TRBV18 TGTGCCAGCTCACCCAATGGGGGCTTGGGTGAAAAACTGTTTTTT CASSPNGGLGEKLFF
- - TRBJ2-7 TRBV5-5 TGTGCCAGCAGCCCCGCCAGGGGAATGATCTCCTACGAGCAGTACTTC CASSPARGMISYEQYF
TRBD1 few TRBJ2-1 TRBV5-6 TGTGCCAGCAGCAGAATGACAGGGGAGCAGTTCTTC CASSRMTGEQFF
TRBD2 once TRBJ2-3 TRBV20-1 TGCAGTGCCAGCGGGGGAGATACGCAGTATTTT CSASGGDTQYF
- - TRBJ1-6 TRBV3-1/TRBV3-2 TGTGCCAGCAGCCAGGGCGTTTCACCCCTCCACTTT CASSQGVSPLHF
TRBD1 few TRBJ1-1 TRBV11-1 TGTGCCAGCAGCTTCACAGGGGAGATGAACACTGAAGCTTTCTTT CASSFTGEMNTEAFF
- - TRBJ2-2 TRBV7-6 TGTGCCAGCAGCTTAGAACAGGGACGGGAGCTGTTTTTT CASSLEQGRELFF
TRBD1 - TRBJ1-5 TRBV6-2/TRBV6-3 TGTGCCAGCAGTCACCCACAGGGGCCCACGGGCAATCAGCCCCAGCATTTT CASSHPQGPTGNQPQHF
TRBD1 - TRBJ2-7 TRBV7-2 TGTGCCAGCAGCTTAGCAGGACAGGGGTACGAGCAGTACTTC CASSLAGQGYEQYF
- - TRBJ2-5 TRBV6-5 TGTGCCAGTTGCTGGAGGGGCGGGGAGACCCAGTACTTC CASCWRGGETQYF
TRBD1 - TRBJ1-3 TRBV11-2 TGTGCCAGCAGCTTAGCGCGGGGACAGACTTTGGGGGGAAACACCATATATTTT CASSLARGQTLGGNTIYF
TRBD2 - TRBJ2-3 TRBV30 TGTGCCTGGGGAACAGCGGGGGGCACAGATACGCAGTATTTT CAWGTAGGTDTQYF
TRBD1 - TRBJ2-5 TRBV2 TGTGCCAGCGTCCCCGGGACAGGGGGCTTTGAGACCCAGTACTTC CASVPGTGGFETQYF
- - TRBJ2-2 TRBV6-5 TGTGCCAGCAGTCGACTGGGGGGGAACACCGGGGAGCTGTTTTTT CASSRLGGNTGELFF
- - TRBJ1-2 TRBV23-1 TGCGCCAGCAGTCAAGGAATAAGGGGTCAAAGGGAACTATACAGCTATGGCTACACCTTC CASSQGIRGQRELYSYGYTF
- - TRBJ1-1 TRBV12-5 TGTGCTAGTGGTTCTCTTTCTTACACTGAAGCTTTCTTT CASGSLSYTEAFF
TRBD2 - TRBJ2-7 TRBV6-6 TGTGCCAGCGTCTCACTCGGGGGGAGGGAAGAGCAGTACTTC CASVSLGGREEQYF
- - TRBJ1-1 TRBV15 TGTGCCACCCTTTGGCGGGGAGGCACTGAAGCTTTCTTT CATLWRGGTEAFF
TRBD1 once TRBJ1-2 TRBV18 TGTGCCAGCTCACCTAAAGGACAGGGGGCTCTTAACTATGGCTACACCTTC CASSPKGQGALNYGYTF
- once TRBJ2-5 TRBV9 TGTGCCAGCAGCCCCCGACACCTCCGGGAGGAGACCCAGTACTTC CASSPRHLREETQYF
TRBD1 - TRBJ2-5 TRBV6-2/TRBV6-3 TGTGCCAGCAGTTCCGATCCGGGACAGCGTCAAGAGACCCAGTACTTC CASSSDPGQRQETQYF